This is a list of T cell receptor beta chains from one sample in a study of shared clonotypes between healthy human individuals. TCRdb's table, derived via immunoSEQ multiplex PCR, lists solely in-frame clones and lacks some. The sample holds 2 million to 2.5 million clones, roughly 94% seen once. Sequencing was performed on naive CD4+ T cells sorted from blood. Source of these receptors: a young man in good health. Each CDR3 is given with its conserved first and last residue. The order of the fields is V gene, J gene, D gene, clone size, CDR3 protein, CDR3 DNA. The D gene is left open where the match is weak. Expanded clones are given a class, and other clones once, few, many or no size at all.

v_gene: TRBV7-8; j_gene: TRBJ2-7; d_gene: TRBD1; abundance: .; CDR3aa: CASTPRTGGYEQYF; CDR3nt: TGTGCCAGCACCCCCCGGACAGGGGGCTACGAGCAGTACTTC
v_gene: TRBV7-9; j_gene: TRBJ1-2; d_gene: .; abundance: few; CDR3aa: CASSQTEINYGYTF; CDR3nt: TGTGCCAGCAGCCAGACAGAGATCAACTATGGCTACACCTTC
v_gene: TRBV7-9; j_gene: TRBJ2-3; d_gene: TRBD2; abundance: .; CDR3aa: CASSLGGLAGVRDTQYF; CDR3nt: TGTGCCAGCAGCTTAGGGGGACTAGCGGGAGTACGCGATACGCAGTATTTT
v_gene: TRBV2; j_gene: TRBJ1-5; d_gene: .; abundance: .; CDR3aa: CASSRGGNQPQHF; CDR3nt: TGTGCCAGCAGTAGAGGGGGCAATCAGCCCCAGCATTTT
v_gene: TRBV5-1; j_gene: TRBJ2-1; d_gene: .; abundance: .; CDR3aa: CASSLGQVMTNEQFF; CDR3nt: TGCGCCAGCAGCTTGGGACAGGTAATGACTAATGAGCAGTTCTTC
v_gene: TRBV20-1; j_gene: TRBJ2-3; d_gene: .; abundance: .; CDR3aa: CSAVSGDTQYF; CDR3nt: TGCAGTGCCGTGTCTGGAGATACGCAGTATTTT
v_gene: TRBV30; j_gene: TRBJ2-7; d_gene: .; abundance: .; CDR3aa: CAWSVLLAGEQYF; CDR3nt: TGTGCCTGGAGTGTACTACTGGCTGGGGAGCAGTACTTC
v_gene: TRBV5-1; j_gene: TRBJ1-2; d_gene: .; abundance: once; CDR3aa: CASSGDGTGTMSYTF; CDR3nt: TGCGCCAGCAGCGGCGACGGGACGGGCACTATGAGCTACACCTTC
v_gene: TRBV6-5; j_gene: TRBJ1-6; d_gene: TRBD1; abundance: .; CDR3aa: CASSSTGGSYNSPLHF; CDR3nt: TGTGCCAGCAGTTCTACAGGGGGCTCCTATAATTCACCCCTCCACTTT
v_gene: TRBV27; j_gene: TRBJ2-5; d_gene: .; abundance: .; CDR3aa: CASRGPLAQYF; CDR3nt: TGTGCCAGCAGGGGCCCGCTGGCCCAGTACTTC
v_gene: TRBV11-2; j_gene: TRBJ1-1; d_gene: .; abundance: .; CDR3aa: CASSLVLGTEAFF; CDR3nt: TGTGCCAGCAGCTTAGTCCTGGGCACTGAAGCTTTCTTT
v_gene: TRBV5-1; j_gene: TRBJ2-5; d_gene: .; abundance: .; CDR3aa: CASSLERLAETQYF; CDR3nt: TGCGCCAGCAGCTTGGAGCGGCTAGCGGAGACCCAGTACTTC
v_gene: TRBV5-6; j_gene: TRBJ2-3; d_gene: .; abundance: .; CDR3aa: CASSLEYSRGDTQYF; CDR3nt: TGTGCCAGCAGCTTGGAGTACTCCCGGGGAGATACGCAGTATTTT
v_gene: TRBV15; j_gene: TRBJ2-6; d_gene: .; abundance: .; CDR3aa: CATSRSSGANVLTF; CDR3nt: TGTGCCACCAGTAGGAGCTCTGGGGCCAACGTCCTGACTTTC
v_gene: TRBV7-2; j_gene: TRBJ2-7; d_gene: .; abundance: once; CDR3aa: CASSLVGASGEQYF; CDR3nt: TGTGCCAGCAGCTTAGTTGGGGCCTCGGGGGAGCAGTACTTC
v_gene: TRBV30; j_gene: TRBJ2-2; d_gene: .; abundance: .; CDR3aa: CAWSVQHLNTGELFF; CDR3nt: TGTGCCTGGAGTGTCCAACACCTAAACACCGGGGAGCTGTTTTTT
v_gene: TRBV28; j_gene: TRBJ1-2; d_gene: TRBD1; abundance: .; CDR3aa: CASSRPGTGERGYTF; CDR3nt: TGTGCCAGCAGCCGCCCCGGGACAGGGGAGAGAGGCTACACCTTC